Below, 5 T cell receptor beta chains from the same sample are listed, as sequenced in a study of Ad26.COV2.S vaccination and SARS-CoV-2 variants. Noted treatment: about 20 received Ad26.COV2.S at low or high dose, single or two shots; 5 received placebo; per-sample allocation not given. Samples were taken on day 63 after the first vaccine or placebo injection. TCRdb's table, derived via immunoSEQ multiplex PCR, lists solely in-frame clones and lacks some. The sample consists of approximately 450,000 clones, approximately 90% of them appearing once. The sequenced sample was peripheral blood, obtained in a trial of Ad26.COV2.S vaccine versus placebo. Receptor source: a person aged 18-60 years who received the Ad26.COV2.S COVID-19 vaccine or a placebo.

The chain joins TRBV4-3 to TRBJ2-7; D gene unclear. CDR1 is LGHNA and CDR2 is YSLEER in the germline V gene. The CDR3 consists of 15 residues. The V and J ends lost 1 base and 2 bases respectively, with 12 bases between them. The chain's CDR3 is CASSQAPDGAYEQYF. The CDR3, as DNA: TGCGCCAGCAGCCAAGCCCCGGACGGAGCCTACGAGCAGTACTTC.

This chain joins TRBV5-1 and TRBJ2-7; TRBD1 aligns across 7 bases. Per germline, CDR1 SGHRS and CDR2 YFSETQ. This CDR3 has 15 amino acids. J was trimmed by 0 bases and V by 4 bases; bases with no gene match: 7. The chain's CDR3 is CASSPGQQASYEQYF. CDR3 sequence (DNA): TGCGCCAGCAGCCCGGGACAGCAAGCCTCCTACGAGCAGTACTTC.

This chain links TRBV19 with TRBJ2-7; 13 bases line up with TRBD2. With 6 bases clipped from V and 5 bases from J, the junction kept 7 bases outside the gene matches. The germline gives CDR1 LNHDA, CDR2 SQIVND (reference sequence). This CDR3 has 15 amino acids. CDR3 coding DNA: TGTGCCAGTAGCAGGACTAGCGGGAGAGTAAACGAGCAGTACTTC. This encodes CASSRTSGRVNEQYF.

The CDR3 sequence: CASSQVGFPAEQFF. As DNA, the CDR3 is TGTGCCAGCAGCCAAGTAGGCTTCCCCGCGGAGCAGTTCTTC. The chain employs TRBV3-1 (or the pseudogene TRBV3-2) and TRBJ2-1; no clear D. Germline CDR1 LGHDT, CDR2 YNNKEL (reference sequence). Deletions cut 1 base from V and 10 bases from J, with 14 bases between. The CDR3 loop spans 14 amino acids.

The chain couples TRBV7-9 to TRBJ2-5; a possible D gene is TRBD2 (7 bases). This CDR3 is built from 13 residues. V shed 5 bases and J shed 9 bases, with 16 bases lying between them. The germline CDR1 and CDR2 sequences are SEHNR and FQNEAQ (reference sequence). CDR3 DNA sequence: TGTGCCAGCAGCAGCCTACGAGGGGGGGCCCAGTACTTC. It yields the protein CASSSLRGGAQYF.